This T cell receptor (beta chain) was recorded in a study of beta chain features in type 1 diabetes (dated by TCRdb to the late 2010s). Regarding the research as a whole: Patients and healthy donors did not differ in mean age, gender distribution, total cell number or subset yield. A total of about 110,000,000 sorted cells were examined across all samples, and a strong correlation was observed between cell number per subset and RNA yield. In the study, TCRB repertoires of sorted circulating CD4+ T cell subsets from recently diagnosed type 1 diabetes patients were compared with those of matched healthy donors. Regulatory and stem cell-like memory subsets were isolated from only 8 patients and about eight healthy donors, whereas naive and central memory subsets came from all 28 donors. The full study reports these points: The naive, central memory and regulatory TCRB repertoires appeared to resemble one another more closely among patients than among healthy donors. Shorter templates might have been favored by PCR, but patient and control samples were amplified and corrected together, so both groups would have been affected equally by any skew. Because cDNA was sequenced instead of genomic DNA, highly expressing activated cells could be over-represented, though the groups showed no difference in activation or CD3 levels. At VDJ recombination sites, patients with type 1 diabetes made fewer insertions and deleted more nucleotides, a pattern implying thymic rearrangement abnormalities. Because the HLA sub-analyses included only small numbers of individuals, any influence of HLA type on TCRB rearrangement was left unresolved. In all four CD4+ subsets, TCRB CDR3 length was moderately but significantly shorter in type 1 diabetes patients.

As for this clone: Its antigen is currently not known. No base qualities exist here, and no much larger clone lies one base off it.

The V end loses 4 bases and the J end loses 4 bases, and a stretch of 14 bases separates them. From the cysteine up to the phenylalanine, the CDR3 has a length of 15 residues. Only CDR3 DNA remains: 45 bases, in frame from the first base. CDR1 and CDR2, per the germline V gene, are SNHLY and FYNNEI. Each donor gave one peripheral blood draw, approximately 110 mL on average, collected into heparinised tubes. Naive, central memory, regulatory and stem cell-like memory CD4+ T cells were sorted on a BD FACSAria II using a panel including CD45RO, CCR7, CD25, CD127, CD95 and CD27. Purity was above 95% for every sorted population. PBMCs were isolated immediately by Lymphoprep density gradient centrifugation and stained directly without culture. To minimize batch effects, samples were stained and sorted in pairs, one healthy donor with one patient per experiment. The High Capacity cDNA Reverse Transcription Kit was used to reverse transcribe all of the isolated RNA, meaning that expressed TCRB transcripts were what got sequenced. Naive, central memory and regulatory T cell samples underwent deep immunoSEQ sequencing, averaging around 4 million total reads per sample. After sorted cells were lysed in RLT buffer, RNA was extracted with DNase-treated RNeasy Micro or Mini kits, with the choice depending on cell number. Each cell subset was processed on its own to prevent cross-contamination, while patient and healthy donor samples were processed together. Using the immunoSEQ multiplex PCR, TCRB sequences were amplified from cDNA into 87-bp fragments spanning the CDR3 region. Sequencing of the amplicons was done on the Illumina HiSeq platform. On the authors' methods: PCR bias was corrected computationally using synthetic template baselines, and reads within Hamming distance 2 were collapsed, with unmergeable singletons discarded. Reads were aligned against IMGT to assign V, D and J genes, CDR3 length and insertions or deletions at six rearrangement sites. Within each subset, clonotype counts were normalized to the number of sorted cells before true diversity and Gini coefficients were calculated with the tcR R package. The overlap coefficient, calculated on TCRB nucleotide sequences, was used to quantify repertoire sharing. The clones in this table, taken by TCRdb from immuneACCESS, are in-frame only. Not every clone is retained; where verified, under half of the shortfall comes from an unresolved V gene, and the cause of the rest is unknown. The V and J calls and clone size are taken from that table; D and trimming were inferred from the DNA. Within this sample are some 52,000 clones, with roughly two fifths of them counted one time only. The ten most abundant clones make up about 1.5% of the sample.

The clonotype was recovered from a man aged 25-40 years with type 1 diabetes. Input material: Tregs from blood. What this sample's cell subset or site label stands for: regulatory CD4+ T cells. This chain joins TRBV2 to TRBJ2-1; a weak D assignment points to TRBD1 (5 bases agree). CDR3 loop: CASSVEQGVYNEQFF. Read as DNA, the sequence is TGTGCCAGCAGTGTAGAACAAGGGGTTTACAATGAGCAGTTCTTC. Supplemented by the reference TRBV2 and TRBJ2-1 proteins around the CDR3, the complete variable domain is EPEVTQTPSHQVTQMGQEVILRCVPISNHLYFYWYRQILGQKVEFLVSFYNNEISEKSEIFDDQFSVERPDGSNFTLKIRSTKLEDSAMYFCASSVEQGVYNEQFFGPGTRLTVL.